Presented here are 10 T cell receptor beta chains from one specimen sequenced in a study of blood T cell repertoires in COVID-19 (TCRdb year 2020). The library was generated by the immunoSEQ multiplex PCR assay. TCRdb's version of the immuneACCESS table is confined to in-frame rearrangements and falls short of the full clone set. An unresolved V gene accounts for under half of the shortfall where checked; the remainder is of unknown origin. For this sample the table gives roughly 56,000 clones, of which approximately 83% were detected only once. The top ten clonotypes cover 13% to 15% of the sample. The sample taken for sequencing was peripheral blood. These receptors originate from a human donor in a cohort sampled during active COVID-19.

The V gene is TRBV29-1, the J gene TRBJ2-2, with 8 bases fitting TRBD2. The germline gives CDR1 SQVTM, CDR2 ANQGSEA. The ends lost 7 bases at V and 7 bases at J; junction bases unmatched: 8. The CDR3 loop spans 13 amino acids. The CDR3 DNA follows: TGCAGCGGACGGGAGGGCCTCCACGGGGAGCTGTTTTTT. This codes for CSGREGLHGELFF.

The V gene is TRBV30, the J gene TRBJ1-4; weak D call: TRBD1 (6 bases). CDR1 is GTSNPN, CDR2 SVGIG, per germline (reference sequence). The length of the CDR3 is 14 residues. Trimming stripped 7 bases from V and 4 bases from J, with 16 bases between. This chain's CDR3 is CAYDSGQSNEKLFF. The DNA for the CDR3 is TGTGCCTACGATTCAGGACAGAGTAATGAAAAACTGTTTTTT.

This clone was observed at least ten times. The J gene is TRBJ1-2, the V gene TRBV27; 8 nucleotides agree with TRBD1. The junction had 12 bases not matched to a gene; V was cut back by 6 bases and J by 6 bases. The CDR3 length is 15 residues. Germline-derived CDR1 and CDR2 are MNHEY and SMNVEV (reference sequence). The CDR3 protein is CASSVAWTGWDGYTF. In DNA form, the CDR3 reads TGTGCCAGCAGCGTAGCTTGGACAGGGTGGGATGGCTACACCTTC.

This chain connects TRBV6-5 to TRBJ2-2; 8 nucleotides match TRBD1. Germline V CDR1 and CDR2: MNHEY, SVGAGI. Trimming at V came to 6 bases and at J to 7 bases, leaving 7 bases not matched to a gene. The CDR3 runs to 14 residues. Here the CDR3 reads CASSPDRANGELFF. The CDR3 nucleotides read TGTGCCAGCAGCCCGGACAGGGCAAACGGGGAGCTGTTTTTT.

V and J are TRBV7-2 and TRBJ2-3; 7 nucleotides match TRBD1. Germline values: CDR1 SGHTA, CDR2 FQGNSA. V lost 5 bases to trimming and J lost 7 bases; unmatched junction nucleotides: 12. This CDR3 has 15 residues. CDR3 in DNA: TGTGCCAGCAGCCCAACCCGGGACAGAGCGAATACGCAGTATTTT. Its protein product is CASSPTRDRANTQYF.

This chain links TRBV5-1 with TRBJ2-7; 9 nucleotides match TRBD2. The CDR3 loop spans 14 amino acids. Germline values: CDR1 SGHRS, CDR2 YFSETQ. V dropped 4 bases and J dropped 2; count of bases not matched to a gene: 4. CDR3 DNA sequence: TGCGCCAGCAGCCTCGGACTAGCGACCTACGAGCAGTACTTC. As protein: CASSLGLATYEQYF.

J is TRBJ1-4 and V is TRBV5-1; the D is unclear. CDR3 length: 14 amino acids. Germline CDR1 is SGHRS and CDR2 is YFSETQ. Trimming took off 4 bases at V and 1 base at J, with 8 bases between the two ends. Here the CDR3 DNA reads TGCGCCAGCAGCGAGTCGGGAACTAATGAAAAACTGTTTTTT. Protein product: CASSESGTNEKLFF.

The V gene is TRBV14, the J gene TRBJ1-5; 7 nucleotides agree with TRBD1. J lost 5 bases, V lost 1 base, and 14 bases had no gene match. Germline V gene data show CDR1 as SGHDN and CDR2 as FVKESK. CDR3 size: 18 residues. The chain's CDR3 is CASSQVIAPGGPDQPQHF. CDR3 coding DNA: TGTGCCAGCAGCCAAGTTATAGCCCCAGGGGGTCCCGATCAGCCCCAGCATTTT.

The V call is TRBV19, the J call TRBJ2-5; the D gene is possibly TRBD1 (6 bases). V was trimmed by 4 bases and J by 5 bases, leaving 20 bases between them. CDR1 and CDR2 (germline): LNHDA, SQIVND (reference sequence). The CDR3 spans 16 residues. The CDR3 DNA is TGTGCCAGTAGTACCCGGACAGTCCAGAGGGCGGAGACCCAGTACTTC. Translation gives CASSTRTVQRAETQYF.

The chain recombines TRBV11-3 with TRBJ2-1; tentatively, D is TRBD1 (6 bases). V was trimmed by 2 bases and J by 1 base, leaving 12 bases between them. The CDR3 consists of 16 residues. Germline CDR1 reads SGHNT; CDR2 reads YENEEA. CDR3 sequence: CASSLRTAESYNEQFF. In nucleotides, the CDR3 is TGTGCCAGCAGCTTAAGGACAGCCGAATCCTACAATGAGCAGTTCTTC.